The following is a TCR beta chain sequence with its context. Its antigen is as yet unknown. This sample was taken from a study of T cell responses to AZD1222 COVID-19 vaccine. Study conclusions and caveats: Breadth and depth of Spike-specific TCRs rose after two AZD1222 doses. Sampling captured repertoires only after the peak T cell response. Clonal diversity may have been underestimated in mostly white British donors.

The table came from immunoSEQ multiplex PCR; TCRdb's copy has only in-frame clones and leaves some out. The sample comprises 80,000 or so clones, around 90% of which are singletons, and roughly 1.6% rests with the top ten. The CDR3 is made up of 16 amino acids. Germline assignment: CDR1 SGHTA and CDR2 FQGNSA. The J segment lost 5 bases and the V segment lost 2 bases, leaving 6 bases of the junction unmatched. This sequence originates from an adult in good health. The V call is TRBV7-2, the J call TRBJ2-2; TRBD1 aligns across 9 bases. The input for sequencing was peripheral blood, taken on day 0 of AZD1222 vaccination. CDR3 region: CASSLFRDRATGELFF. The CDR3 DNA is TGTGCCAGCAGCTTATTTCGGGACAGGGCGACCGGGGAGCTGTTTTTT.